A single T cell receptor beta chain is shown here with its context. Libraries were prepared by immunoSEQ multiplex PCR; TCRdb keeps only in-frame clonotypes and omits some of them. The profile covers some 64,000 clones, with 90% appearing a single time and roughly 2.1% taken by the ten largest. These data are taken from a study of T cell changes during pregnancy in multiple sclerosis. The V and J ends lost 7 bases and 5 bases respectively, with 5 bases between them. The CDR3 consists of 10 residues. Germline assignment: CDR1 SEHNR and CDR2 FQNEAQ (reference sequence). The sample in question was peripheral blood, obtained in the second trimester of pregnancy. The rearrangement uses TRBV7-9 and TRBJ1-1; D unclear. This receptor was obtained from a female donor in good health, enrolled as a control in a pregnancy study. This chain's CDR3 is CASTSTEAFF. In DNA form, the CDR3 reads TGTGCCAGCACCTCGACTGAAGCTTTCTTT.